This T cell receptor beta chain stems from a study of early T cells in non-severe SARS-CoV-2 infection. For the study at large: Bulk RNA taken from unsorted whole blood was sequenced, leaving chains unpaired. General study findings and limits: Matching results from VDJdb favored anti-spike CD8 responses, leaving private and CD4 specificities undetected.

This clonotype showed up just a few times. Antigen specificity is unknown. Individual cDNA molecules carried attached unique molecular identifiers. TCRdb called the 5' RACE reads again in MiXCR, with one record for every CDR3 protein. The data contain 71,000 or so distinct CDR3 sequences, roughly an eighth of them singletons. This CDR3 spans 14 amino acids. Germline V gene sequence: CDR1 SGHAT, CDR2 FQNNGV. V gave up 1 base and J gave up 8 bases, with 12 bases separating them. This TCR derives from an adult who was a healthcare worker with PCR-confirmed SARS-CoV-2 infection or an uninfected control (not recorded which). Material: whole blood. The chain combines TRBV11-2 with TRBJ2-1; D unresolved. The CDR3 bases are TGTGCCAGCAGCTTAGGGAAGTACGTCGATGAGCAGTTCTTC. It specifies CASSLGKYVDEQFF. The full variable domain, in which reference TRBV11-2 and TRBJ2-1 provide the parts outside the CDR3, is EAGVAQSPRYKIIEKRQSVAFWCNPISGHATLYWYQQILGQGPKLLIQFQNNGVVDDSQLPKDRFSAERLKGVDSTLKIQPAKLEDSAVYLCASSLGKYVDEQFFGPGTRLTVL.